These 26 T cell receptor beta chains were sequenced from one sample in a study of regulatory T cells in long-lasting Graves disease. Through Arm-PCR of CDR3 regions and iRepertoire HTBI primers, TCR beta libraries were built. TCRdb processed the multiplex PCR reads anew with MiXCR; each CDR3 protein has one entry. Of 650,000 to 700,000 distinct CDR3 sequences listed, about 32% were seen once; the top ten hold 35% to 55%. Time point here: persistent/refractory GD, antithyroid drugs over 5 years with positive TRAb. PBMC-extracted RNA yielded the TCR library. The material was peripheral blood mononuclear cells (PBMCs), obtained when the disease was refractory, from a patient treated with antithyroid drugs. These receptors were obtained from a female donor with Graves disease.

As to this clonotype: A much bigger clone sits one base away, suggesting this may be a read error. The V gene is TRBV2, the J gene TRBJ2-7; 7 bases agree with TRBD1. The CDR3 is made up of 14 amino acids. Germline V gene data show CDR1 as SNHLY and CDR2 as FYNNEI. CDR3 bases: TGTGCCTGCAGTTACAGGGGTACCCGGTTCGAGCAGTACTTC. The encoded protein is CACSYRGTRFEQYF.

The CDR3 reads CASSLASGRRGEAFF. As DNA, the CDR3 is TGCGCCAGCAGCTTGGCCTCGGGGAGGCGGGGTGAAGCTTTCTTT. The rearrangement uses TRBV5-1 and TRBJ1-1, with unresolved D. Trimming shortened V by 0 bases and J by 7 bases, and 16 bases separated the two germline ends. The CDR3 is made up of 15 amino acids. CDR1 SGHRS and CDR2 YFSETQ come from the germline V gene.

This clonotype was recorded many times. V is TRBV6-1 and J is TRBJ2-7; D remains ambiguous. CDR3 length: 12 residues. Trimming stripped 8 bases from V and 0 bases from J, with 8 bases between. From germline, CDR1 is MNHNS and CDR2 SASEGT. This chain's CDR3 is CASFSLSYEQYF. CDR3 DNA: TGTGCCAGCTTCTCACTCTCCTACGAGCAGTACTTC.

The chain carries TRBV9 and TRBJ1-3, with TRBD1 as a possible D gene (6 bases). V lost 1 base and J lost 5, with 13 bases in between. Germline V lookup: CDR1 SGDLS, CDR2 YYNGEE. The CDR3 totals 15 residues. DNA of the CDR3: TGTGCCAGCAGCGTAAATACAGGGTCCCGAAACACCATATATTTT. This translates into CASSVNTGSRNTIYF.

V and J are TRBV13 and TRBJ1-2, with D possibly being TRBD1 (6 bases). The germline V gene encodes CDR1 PRHDT and CDR2 FYEKMQ (reference sequence). V dropped 1 base and J dropped 7 bases, with 25 bases sitting between them. The CDR3 extends over 18 amino acids. CDR3 sequence (DNA): TGTGCCAGCAGCTTAGAGGGGAACTCAGGGGCGCCCCTTGCTGGCTACACCTTC. Amino acids: CASSLEGNSGAPLAGYTF.

This clonotype was detected only a few times. This CDR3 reads CASRPAGGSYEQYF. CDR3 nucleotide sequence: TGTGCCAGCAGACCGGCGGGAGGCTCCTACGAGCAGTACTTC. The chain is built from TRBV7-9 and TRBJ2-7; 8 bases match TRBD2. Germline lookup yields CDR1 SEHNR and CDR2 FQNEAQ (reference sequence). The CDR3 loop spans 14 amino acids. Losses at the gene ends were 6 bases for V and 0 bases for J; bases not matched to a gene: 4.

This clonotype appeared many times. This chain connects TRBV28 to TRBJ1-5; weak D call: TRBD1 (6 bases). CDR1 is MDHEN, CDR2 SYDVKM, per germline. The CDR3 loop spans 13 amino acids. V lost 6 bases, J lost 10 bases, and 16 bases lay in between. CDR3: CASSLQGTGPQHF. The CDR3 bases are TGTGCCAGCAGCTTACAGGGCACTGGACCCCAGCATTTT.

The V call is TRBV5-6, the J call TRBJ1-5; D is unresolved. V was pared by 1 base and J by 7 bases, with 15 bases between. The germline CDR1 and CDR2 sequences are SGHDT and YYEEEE. This CDR3 comprises 15 residues. This chain's CDR3 is CASSLWPGIGQPQHF. The CDR3 DNA is TGTGCCAGCAGCTTGTGGCCGGGGATAGGGCAGCCCCAGCATTTT.

This clonotype showed up just a few times. The CDR3, as DNA: TGTGCCAGCTGTGACAACTCCTACGAGCAGTACTTC. As protein: CASCDNSYEQYF. The chain has TRBV18 and TRBJ2-7; unclear D gene. The CDR3 runs 12 residues. Germline CDR1 KGHSH, CDR2 LQKENI. Trimming removed 7 bases at V and 0 bases at J, with 7 bases between.

This clonotype has a count of ten or more. The rearrangement joins TRBV28 to TRBJ1-1; possible D gene TRBD1, 6 bases. Germline CDR1 is MDHEN and CDR2 is SYDVKM. The CDR3 contains 15 residues. Between the trimmed V and J ends, which lost 5 bases and 1 base, there was a span of 14 bases. The CDR3 region has the DNA TGTGCCAGCAGTCTAACGACAGGACCGAACACTGAAGCTTTCTTT. Translated: CASSLTTGPNTEAFF. The whole variable domain, remainder taken from reference TRBV28 and TRBJ1-1, is DVKVTQSSRYLVKRTGEKVFLECVQDMDHENMFWYRQDPGLGLRLIYFSYDVKMKEKGDIPEGYSVSREKKERFSLILESASTNQTSMYLCASSLTTGPNTEAFFGQGTRLTVV.

With regard to this clonotype: Given the absence of the conserved phenylalanine or tryptophan at the CDR3 end, a read error is likely. The V gene is TRBV28, the J gene TRBJ2-7, with 8 positions matching TRBD1. Germline CDR1 and CDR2: MDHEN and SYDVKM. The CDR3 has 13 residues. J lost 2 bases, V lost 4 bases, and 1 base had no gene match. The CDR3 DNA reads as TGTGCCAGCAGTTCGACAGGGGCCTACGAGCAGTACCTC. This encodes CASSSTGAYEQYL.

This clonotype was counted only a few times. The chain joins TRBV19 to TRBJ1-1; possible D gene TRBD1, 6 bases. CDR3 length equals 14 residues. V was cut by 7 bases and J by 2 bases, with 14 bases left in between. In germline, CDR1 is LNHDA, CDR2 SQIVND (reference sequence). CDR3: CASIPTGLNTEAFF. CDR3 nucleotide sequence: TGTGCCAGTATCCCCACAGGGCTTAACACTGAAGCTTTCTTT.

In its sample, this clonotype was seen a few times. The CDR3 sequence: CASSARDRSGGGRFYEQYF. CDR3 DNA sequence: TGTGCCAGCAGTGCCCGGGACAGGTCCGGTGGCGGGAGATTCTACGAGCAGTACTTC. J is TRBJ2-7 and V is TRBV6-1; the D gene is possibly TRBD1 (8 bases). CDR3 size: 19 residues. V was shortened by 4 bases and J by 3 bases, with 28 bases between the two germline ends. CDR1 and CDR2 (germline): MNHNS, SASEGT.

V and J are TRBV6-2 or TRBV6-3 and TRBJ1-5; 8 nucleotides line up with TRBD1. The junction had 6 bases not matched to a gene; V was cut back by 6 bases and J by 2 bases. In germline, CDR1 is MNHEY, CDR2 SVGEGT. There are 15 residues in the CDR3. CDR3 loop: CASSSGGWGNQPQHF. Written as DNA, the CDR3 is TGTGCCAGCAGCTCAGGGGGCTGGGGCAATCAGCCCCAGCATTTT.

The chain carries TRBV6-1 and TRBJ2-7, with 9 bases lining up with TRBD2. The J segment lost 6 bases and the V segment lost 2 bases, leaving 11 bases of the junction unmatched. CDR1 is MNHNS and CDR2 is SASEGT in the germline V gene. The CDR3 is 16 amino acids. The CDR3 DNA is TGTGCCAGCAGTGAATTCGAAGGCGGGAGGGCGGGCGAGCAGTACTTC. Residues: CASSEFEGGRAGEQYF.

This clonotype was seen many times. The chain combines TRBV6-5 with TRBJ2-5, with TRBD1 matching 8 bases. Germline-derived CDR1 and CDR2 are MNHEY and SVGAGI. Losses at the gene ends were 2 bases for V and 3 bases for J; bases not matched to a gene: 5. The CDR3 contains 15 residues. CDR3: CASSYPSGQEETQYF. CDR3 sequence (DNA): TGTGCCAGCAGTTACCCCTCGGGACAGGAAGAGACCCAGTACTTC.

This clonotype occurred many times. V gene TRBV7-9 combines with J gene TRBJ1-2; D uncertain. The V gene lost 5 bases and the J gene lost 5 bases, with 12 bases spanning the gap. The CDR3 covers 13 residues. Germline V gives CDR1 SEHNR, CDR2 FQNEAQ (reference sequence). The CDR3 sequence is CASSETQIYGYTF. CDR3 sequence (DNA): TGTGCCAGCAGCGAAACACAGATTTATGGCTACACCTTC. Full variable domain (remainder filled in from reference TRBV7-9 and TRBJ1-2): DTGVSQNPRHKITKRGQNVTFRCDPISEHNRLYWYRQTLGQGPEFLTYFQNEAQLEKSRLLSDRFSAERPKGSFSTLEIQRTEQGDSAMYLCASSETQIYGYTFGSGTRLTVV.

This clonotype was seen more than once but under ten times. The chain couples TRBV6-2 or TRBV6-3 to TRBJ1-1; 8 positions agree with TRBD1. The germline V gene has CDR1 MNHEY and CDR2 SVGEGT. The junction had 8 bases not matched to a gene; V was cut back by 7 bases and J by 1 base. The CDR3 covers 15 residues. The DNA for the CDR3 is TGTGCCAGCACCAAGGGACAGGCAACGAACACTGAAGCTTTCTTT. Translating gives CASTKGQATNTEAFF.

This clonotype was seen a handful of times. The chain couples TRBV6-2 or TRBV6-3 to TRBJ1-2; possible D gene TRBD1, 5 bases. Germline V gene sequence: CDR1 MNHEY, CDR2 SVGEGT. V gave up 4 bases and J gave up 4 bases, with 16 bases separating them. This CDR3 region has 15 residues. CDR3 amino acids: CASSSPRQLVYGYTF. The CDR3 bases are TGTGCCAGCAGTTCACCTAGACAGTTAGTCTATGGCTACACCTTC.

This clonotype has ten or more counts. The chain is built from TRBV6-5 and TRBJ1-2; D unclear. V lost 2 bases, J lost 0 bases, and 13 bases lay in between. The germline V gene encodes CDR1 MNHEY and CDR2 SVGAGI. This CDR3 contains 16 residues. The CDR3 bases are TGTGCCAGCAGTTACGACCGACCAATAGCTAACTATGGCTACACCTTC. It translates to CASSYDRPIANYGYTF.

The chain couples TRBV20-1 to TRBJ1-2, with D uncertain. In germline, CDR1 is DFQATT, CDR2 SNEGSKA (reference sequence). This CDR3 has 12 amino acids. V lost 6 bases to trimming and J lost 1 base, with 9 bases between them. CDR3 loop: CSAQTNNYGYTF. In DNA form, the CDR3 reads TGCAGTGCGCAGACAAATAACTATGGCTACACCTTC.

This clonotype was found a few times. The chain combines TRBV6-2 or TRBV6-3 with TRBJ2-7; 11 bases map to TRBD2. The trim removed 0 bases at V and 3 bases at J, leaving 1 base unmatched. This CDR3 is 15 amino acids long. The germline gives CDR1 MNHEY, CDR2 SVGEGT. DNA of the CDR3: TGTGCCAGCAGTTACTCGACTAGCGGGAACTACGAGCAGTACTTC. As protein: CASSYSTSGNYEQYF.

The rearrangement joins TRBV3-1 to TRBJ1-5; possibly TRBD1 for D (5 bases). Per germline, CDR1 LGHDT and CDR2 YNNKEL (reference sequence). This CDR3 spans 13 amino acids. Trimming took off 2 bases at V and 6 bases at J, with 8 bases between the two ends. The DNA of the CDR3 is TGTGCCAGCAGCCAAAACAGGATTCAGCCCCAGCATTTT. As protein: CASSQNRIQPQHF. Filled out from reference TRBV3-1 and TRBJ1-5, the complete variable domain reads DTAVSQTPKYLVTQMGNDKSIKCEQNLGHDTMYWYKQDSKKFLKIMFSYNNKELIINETVPNRFSPKSPDKAHLNLHINSLELGDSAVYFCASSQNRIQPQHFGDGTRLSIL.

This rearrangement joins TRBV15 to TRBJ2-3, with TRBD1 as a possible D gene (7 bases). Between the trimmed V and J ends, which lost 2 bases and 8 bases, there was a span of 11 bases. The CDR3 is 13 amino acids. The germline gives CDR1 LNHNV, CDR2 YYDKDF (reference sequence). CDR3 nucleotide sequence: TGTGCCACCAGCAGATCGCAGGGGGGTACGCAGTATTTT. Translating it yields CATSRSQGGTQYF.

This chain joins TRBV7-6 and TRBJ2-1; tentative D call: TRBD2 (6 bases). CDR3 length: 16 residues. In germline, CDR1 is SGHVS, CDR2 FNYEAQ. Between the trimmed V and J ends, which lost 5 bases and 0 bases, there was a span of 14 bases. The CDR3 DNA is TGTGCCAGCAGCCTTAGCGGACGTTACTCCTACAATGAGCAGTTCTTC. It yields the protein CASSLSGRYSYNEQFF. The full variable domain, with the rest looked up from reference TRBV7-6 and TRBJ2-1, is GAGVSQSPRYKVTKRGQDVALRCDPISGHVSLYWYRQALGQGPEFLTYFNYEAQQDKSGLPNDRFSAERPEGSISTLTIQRTEQRDSAMYRCASSLSGRYSYNEQFFGPGTRLTVL.

The chain uses TRBV2 and TRBJ2-2; D unclear. Germline values: CDR1 SNHLY, CDR2 FYNNEI. The length of the CDR3 is 15 residues. The V end lost 6 bases, the J end lost 6 bases, and 17 bases lay between the germline ends. The CDR3 spells CASRRRSSSAGELFF. The CDR3 DNA reads TGTGCCAGCAGGCGGCGTTCTAGTTCGGCCGGGGAGCTGTTTTTT.